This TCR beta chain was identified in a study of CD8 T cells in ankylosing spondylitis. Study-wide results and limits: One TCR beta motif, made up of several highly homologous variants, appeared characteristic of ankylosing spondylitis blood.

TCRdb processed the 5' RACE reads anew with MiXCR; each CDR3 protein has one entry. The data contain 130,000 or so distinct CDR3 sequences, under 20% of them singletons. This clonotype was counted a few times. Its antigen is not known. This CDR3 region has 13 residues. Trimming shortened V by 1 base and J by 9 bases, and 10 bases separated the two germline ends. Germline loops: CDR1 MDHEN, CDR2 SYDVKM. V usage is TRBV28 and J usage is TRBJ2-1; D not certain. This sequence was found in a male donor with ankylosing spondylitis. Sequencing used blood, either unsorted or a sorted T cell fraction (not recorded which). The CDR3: CASSLSRFGEQFF. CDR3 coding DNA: TGTGCCAGCAGTTTATCCAGATTTGGTGAGCAGTTCTTC.